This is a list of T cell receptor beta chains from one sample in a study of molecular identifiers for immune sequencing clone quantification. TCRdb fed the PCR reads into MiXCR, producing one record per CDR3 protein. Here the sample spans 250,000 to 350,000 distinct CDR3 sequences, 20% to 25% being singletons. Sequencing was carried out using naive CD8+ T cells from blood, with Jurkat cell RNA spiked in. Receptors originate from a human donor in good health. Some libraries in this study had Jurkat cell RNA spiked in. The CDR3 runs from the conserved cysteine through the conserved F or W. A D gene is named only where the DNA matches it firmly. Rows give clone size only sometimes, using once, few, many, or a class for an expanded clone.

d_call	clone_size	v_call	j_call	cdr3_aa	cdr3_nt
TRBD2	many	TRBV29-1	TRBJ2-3	CSDIAGVADTQYF	TGCAGCGATATAGCGGGAGTTGCAGATACGCAGTATTTT
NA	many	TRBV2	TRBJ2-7	CASSPPQGEQYF	TGTGCCAGCAGTCCTCCACAGGGCGAGCAGTACTTC
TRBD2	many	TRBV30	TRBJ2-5	CAWSPWGGETQYF	TGTGCCTGGAGCCCCTGGGGGGGAGAGACCCAGTACTTC
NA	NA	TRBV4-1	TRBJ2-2	CASSLAEGTGELFF	TGCGCCAGCAGCCTGGCCGAGGGGACCGGGGAGCTGTTTTTT
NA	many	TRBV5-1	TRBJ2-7	CASSPKAGLPYEQYF	TGCGCCAGCAGCCCGAAGGCCGGACTCCCCTACGAGCAGTACTTC
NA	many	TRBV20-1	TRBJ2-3	CSARVIGVNTDTQYF	TGCAGTGCTAGAGTAATAGGGGTCAACACAGATACGCAGTATTTT
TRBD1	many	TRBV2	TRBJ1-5	CASSEGTGYFRGTNQPQHF	TGTGCCAGCAGTGAAGGGACAGGGTATTTTAGGGGAACCAATCAGCCCCAGCATTTT
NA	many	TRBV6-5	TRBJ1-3	CASSPNRGTTGNTIYF	TGTGCCAGCAGTCCAAACCGGGGGACCACTGGAAACACCATATATTTT
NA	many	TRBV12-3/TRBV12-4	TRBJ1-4	CASGGAVTEKLFF	TGTGCCAGCGGAGGGGCAGTAACAGAAAAACTGTTTTTT
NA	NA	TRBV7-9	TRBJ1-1	CASSSGGTPAFF	TGTGCCAGCAGCTCCGGGGGGACCCCTGCTTTCTTT
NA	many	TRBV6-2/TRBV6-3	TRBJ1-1	CASSYSGINTEAFF	TGTGCCAGCAGTTACTCAGGCATAAACACTGAAGCTTTCTTT
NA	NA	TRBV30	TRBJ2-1	CAFTRGSSYNEQFF	TGTGCCTTCACGAGGGGAAGCTCCTACAATGAGCAGTTCTTC
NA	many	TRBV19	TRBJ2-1	CASSIGGDGEQFF	TGTGCCAGTAGTATTGGCGGGGACGGTGAGCAGTTCTTC
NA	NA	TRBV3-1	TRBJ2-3	CASSQDSGGTDTQYF	TGTGCCAGCAGCCAAGATTCTGGGGGCACAGATACGCAGTATTTT
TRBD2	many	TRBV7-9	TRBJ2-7	CASRAGLAIHEQYF	TGTGCCAGCAGAGCGGGGCTAGCGATCCACGAGCAGTACTTC
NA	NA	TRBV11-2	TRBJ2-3	CASSPLGWGLADTQYF	TGTGCCAGCAGCCCCCTCGGGTGGGGTTTGGCAGATACGCAGTATTTT
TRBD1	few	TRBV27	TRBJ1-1	CASSLTPAGGWTEAFF	TGTGCCAGCAGTTTAACCCCGGCAGGGGGCTGGACTGAAGCTTTCTTT
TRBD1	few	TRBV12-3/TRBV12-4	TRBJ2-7	CASRSRQGENEQYF	TGTGCCAGCAGGTCTAGGCAGGGGGAGAACGAGCAGTACTTC
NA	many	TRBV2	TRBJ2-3	CASSEFQGLADTQYF	TGTGCCAGCAGTGAATTTCAAGGGCTCGCAGATACGCAGTATTTT
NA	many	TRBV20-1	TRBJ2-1	CSARDYTAEQFF	TGCAGTGCTAGAGATTACACTGCTGAGCAGTTCTTC
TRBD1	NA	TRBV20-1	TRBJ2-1	CSASFTGTAGEQFF	TGCAGTGCTAGTTTTACAGGGACAGCCGGAGAGCAGTTCTTC
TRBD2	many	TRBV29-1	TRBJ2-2	CSVTRTSGRAGELFF	TGCAGCGTCACCAGGACTAGCGGGAGGGCCGGGGAGCTGTTTTTT
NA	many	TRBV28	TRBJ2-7	CASSRRRFISYEQYF	TGTGCCAGCTCACGAAGGAGGTTTATATCCTACGAGCAGTACTTC
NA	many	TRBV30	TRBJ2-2	CAWSAPDNTGELFF	TGTGCCTGGAGTGCCCCAGACAACACCGGGGAGCTGTTTTTT
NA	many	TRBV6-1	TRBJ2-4	CASNKPGAANIQYF	TGTGCCAGCAACAAACCGGGAGCAGCCAACATTCAGTACTTC
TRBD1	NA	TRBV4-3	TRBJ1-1	CASSQDRGGLNTEAFF	TGCGCCAGCAGCCAAGATCGAGGGGGCCTGAACACTGAAGCTTTCTTT
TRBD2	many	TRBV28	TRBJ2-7	CASSFPAGAAYEQYF	TGTGCCAGCAGTTTCCCAGCGGGGGCCGCCTACGAGCAGTACTTC
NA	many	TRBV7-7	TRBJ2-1	CASSWTDGNNEQFF	TGTGCTAGCAGCTGGACGGACGGGAACAATGAGCAGTTCTTC
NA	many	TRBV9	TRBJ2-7	CASSVGISYEQYF	TGTGCCAGCAGCGTAGGGATCTCCTACGAGCAGTACTTC
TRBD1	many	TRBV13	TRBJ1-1	CASSQRGQGNTEAFF	TGTGCCAGCAGCCAAAGGGGACAGGGAAACACTGAAGCTTTCTTT
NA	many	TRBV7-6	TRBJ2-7	CASSTNGEQYF	TGTGCCAGCAGCACAAATGGGGAGCAGTACTTC
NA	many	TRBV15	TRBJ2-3	CATSNCISRPCTDTQYF	TGTGCCACCAGCAACTGCATTTCGCGCCCGTGCACAGATACGCAGTATTTT
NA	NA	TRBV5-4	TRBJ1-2	CASSFRGGDGYTF	TGTGCCAGCAGCTTCAGGGGTGGAGATGGCTACACCTTC
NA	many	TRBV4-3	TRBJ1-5	CASSQDLGGSNQPQHF	TGCGCCAGCAGCCAAGATCTGGGGGGCTCCAATCAGCCCCAGCATTTT
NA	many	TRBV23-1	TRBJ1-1	CASSQSGGEMNTEAFF	TGCGCCAGCAGTCAATCGGGGGGGGAAATGAACACTGAAGCTTTCTTT